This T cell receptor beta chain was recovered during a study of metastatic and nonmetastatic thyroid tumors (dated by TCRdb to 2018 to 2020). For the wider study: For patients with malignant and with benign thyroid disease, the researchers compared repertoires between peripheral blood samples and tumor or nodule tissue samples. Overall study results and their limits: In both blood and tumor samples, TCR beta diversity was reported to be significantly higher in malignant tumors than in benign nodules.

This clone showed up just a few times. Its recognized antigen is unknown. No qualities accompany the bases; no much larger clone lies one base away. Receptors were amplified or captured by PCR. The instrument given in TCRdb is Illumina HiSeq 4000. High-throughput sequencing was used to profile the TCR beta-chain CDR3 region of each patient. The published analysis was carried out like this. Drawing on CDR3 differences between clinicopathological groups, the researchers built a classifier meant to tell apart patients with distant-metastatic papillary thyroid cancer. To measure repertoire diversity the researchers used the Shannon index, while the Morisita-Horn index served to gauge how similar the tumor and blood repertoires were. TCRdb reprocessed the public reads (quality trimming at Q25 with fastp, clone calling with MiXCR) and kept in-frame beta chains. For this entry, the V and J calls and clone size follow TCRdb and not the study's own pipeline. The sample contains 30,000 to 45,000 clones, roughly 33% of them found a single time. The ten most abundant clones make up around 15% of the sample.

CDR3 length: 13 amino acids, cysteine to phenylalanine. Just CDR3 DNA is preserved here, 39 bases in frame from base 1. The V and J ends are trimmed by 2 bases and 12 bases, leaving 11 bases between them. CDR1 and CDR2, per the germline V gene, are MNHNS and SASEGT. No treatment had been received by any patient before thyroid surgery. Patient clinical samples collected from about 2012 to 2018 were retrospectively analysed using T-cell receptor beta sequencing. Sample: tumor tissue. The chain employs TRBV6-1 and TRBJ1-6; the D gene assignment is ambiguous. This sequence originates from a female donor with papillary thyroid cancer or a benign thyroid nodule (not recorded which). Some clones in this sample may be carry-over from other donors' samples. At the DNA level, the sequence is TGTGCCAGCAGTGAAACAAGCGGCTTACCCCTCCACTTT. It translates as CASSETSGLPLHF.